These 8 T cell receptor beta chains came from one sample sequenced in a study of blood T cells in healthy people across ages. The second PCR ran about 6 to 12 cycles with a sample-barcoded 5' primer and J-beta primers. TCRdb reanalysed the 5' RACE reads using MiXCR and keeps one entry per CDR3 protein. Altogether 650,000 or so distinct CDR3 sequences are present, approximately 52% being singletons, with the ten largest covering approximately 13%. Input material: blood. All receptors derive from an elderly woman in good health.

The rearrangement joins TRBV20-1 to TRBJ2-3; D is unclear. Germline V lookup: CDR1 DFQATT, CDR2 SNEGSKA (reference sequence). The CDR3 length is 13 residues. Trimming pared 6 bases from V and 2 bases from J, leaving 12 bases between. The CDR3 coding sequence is TGCAGTGCCGGACCACTCGCCACAGATACGCAGTATTTT. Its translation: CSAGPLATDTQYF.

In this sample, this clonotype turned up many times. DNA for the CDR3: TGTGCCAGCAGTTACTCGGGCTGGGACGGAAGCTCTGGAAACACCATATATTTT. Its translation: CASSYSGWDGSSGNTIYF. The gene calls are TRBV6-5 and TRBJ1-3, with a tentative D call TRBD1 (5 bases). There are 18 residues in the CDR3. Germline V lookup: CDR1 MNHEY, CDR2 SVGAGI. V gave up 0 bases and J gave up 0 bases, with 15 bases separating them.

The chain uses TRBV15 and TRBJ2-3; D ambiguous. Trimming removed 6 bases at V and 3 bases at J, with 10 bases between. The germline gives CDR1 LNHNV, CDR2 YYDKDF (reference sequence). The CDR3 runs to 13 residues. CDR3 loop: CATSSLGTDTQYF. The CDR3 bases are TGTGCCACCAGTTCCCTGGGTACAGATACGCAGTATTTT. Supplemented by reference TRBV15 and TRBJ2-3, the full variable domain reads DAMVIQNPRYQVTQFGKPVTLSCSQTLNHNVMYWYQQKSSQAPKLLFHYYDKDFNNEADTPDNFQSRRPNTSFCFLDIRSPGLGDTAMYLCATSSLGTDTQYFGPGTRLTVL.

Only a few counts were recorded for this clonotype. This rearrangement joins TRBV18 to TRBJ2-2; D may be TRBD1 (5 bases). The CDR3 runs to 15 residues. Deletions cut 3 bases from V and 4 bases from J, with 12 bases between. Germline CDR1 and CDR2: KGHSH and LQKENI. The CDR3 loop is CASSPQDTLTGELFF. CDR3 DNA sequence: TGTGCCAGCTCACCCCAGGACACACTCACCGGGGAGCTGTTTTTT.

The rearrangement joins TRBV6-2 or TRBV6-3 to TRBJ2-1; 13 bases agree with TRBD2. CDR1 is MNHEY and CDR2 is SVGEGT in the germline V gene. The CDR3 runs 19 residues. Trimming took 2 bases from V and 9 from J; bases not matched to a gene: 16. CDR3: CASSYAERGLAGRPIEQFF. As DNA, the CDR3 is TGTGCCAGCAGTTACGCGGAAAGGGGACTAGCGGGAAGGCCTATTGAGCAGTTCTTC.

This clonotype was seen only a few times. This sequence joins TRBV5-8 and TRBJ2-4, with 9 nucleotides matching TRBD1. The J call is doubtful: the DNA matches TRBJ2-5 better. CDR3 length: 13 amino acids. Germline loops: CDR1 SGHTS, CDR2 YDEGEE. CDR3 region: CASSYDRGKTQYF. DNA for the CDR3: TGTGCCAGCAGCTACGACAGGGGGAAGACCCAGTACTTC.

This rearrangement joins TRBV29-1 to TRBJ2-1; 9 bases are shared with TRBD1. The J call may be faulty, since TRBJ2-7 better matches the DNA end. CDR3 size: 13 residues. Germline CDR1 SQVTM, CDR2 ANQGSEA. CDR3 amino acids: CSVGDRAYNEQYF. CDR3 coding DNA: TGCAGCGTTGGGGACAGGGCGTACAATGAGCAGTACTTC.

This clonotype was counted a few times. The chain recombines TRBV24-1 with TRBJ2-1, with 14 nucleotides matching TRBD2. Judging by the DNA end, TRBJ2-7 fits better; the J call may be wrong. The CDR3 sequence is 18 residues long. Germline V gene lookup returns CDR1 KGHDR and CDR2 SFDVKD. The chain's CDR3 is CATSDLGTSGSWYNEQYF. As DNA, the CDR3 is TGTGCCACCAGTGATTTGGGGACTAGCGGGAGTTGGTACAATGAGCAGTACTTC.